The source of this TCR beta chain is a study of Ad26.COV2.S vaccination and SARS-CoV-2 variants. Study-wide background: It was the COV1001 Ad26.COV2.S trial arm that included the donor.

Study conclusions and caveats: Recipients of vaccine and of placebo showed similar breadth of their non-spike TCR repertoires.

V trimming: 8 bases; J trimming: 11 bases; junction bases outside the gene matches: 8. This CDR3 is 11 amino acids long. CDR1 is GTSNPN and CDR2 is SVGIG in the germline V gene (reference sequence). Treatment in this sample: 15 to 20 received Ad26.COV2.S at low or high dose, single or two shots; several received placebo; per-sample allocation not given. The samples were gathered on day 63 after the first injection of vaccine or placebo. TCRdb's copy holds only in-frame clones and misses some; the assay was immunoSEQ multiplex PCR. Of 500,000 or so clones listed, about 88% were seen once; the top ten hold 2.5%. Regarding this clone: Its antigen is not known.

The chain has TRBV30 and TRBJ1-1; 10 bases are a match to TRBD1. Source: peripheral blood, taken in a trial of Ad26.COV2.S vaccine versus placebo. The TCR sequence derives from a person aged 18-65 years who received the Ad26.COV2.S COVID-19 vaccine or a placebo. CDR3 in amino acids: CATRDRGRAFF. Here the CDR3 DNA reads TGTGCCACCCGGGACAGGGGTAGGGCTTTCTTT.